This T cell receptor beta chain was retrieved from a study of post-analysis software for immune sequencing data. CDR1 and CDR2 (germline): MDHEN, SYDVKM. The CDR3 length is 17 residues. V lost 0 bases, J lost 5 bases, and 17 bases lay in between. In regard to this clonotype: Its antigen is unknown.

Study-wide results and caveats: By F measure, strong co-clustering occurred among samples prepared in the same batch. Five or six TRBV segments appeared more often in patients than in controls, and TRBV5-6, TRBV5-1 and TRBV20-1 were among these.

Unique molecular identifiers were carried by the TCR beta cDNA libraries. TCRdb recomputed calls from the PCR reads with MiXCR, one row per CDR3 protein. The data hold hundreds of thousands of distinct CDR3 sequences, with roughly three fifths observed a single time. The V call is TRBV28, the J call TRBJ2-1; tentative D call: TRBD2 (6 bases). Sequencing input: blood. The TCR originated in a girl aged 2-10 years with multiple sclerosis. The CDR3 here is CASSLWSGTPADNEQFF. The CDR3 region has the DNA TGTGCCAGCAGTTTATGGTCCGGGACTCCCGCTGACAATGAGCAGTTCTTC.